These 24 T cell receptor beta chains share one sample of origin, sequenced in a study of blood T cell repertoires in COVID-19 (dated by TCRdb to 2020 to 2021). The library was produced with the immunoSEQ multiplex PCR assay. Entries here come from immuneACCESS through TCRdb and include only in-frame sequences with V and J called. Some clones fail to appear in such tables; in the studies checked, an unresolved V gene covers under half of the shortfall, and the cause of the remainder is unknown. This sample is represented by 97,000 or so clones; roughly 80% of them were singletons. The top ten hold 4.5% of the sample. The material sequenced was peripheral blood. These receptors came from a human donor in a cohort sampled during active COVID-19.

This rearrangement joins TRBV11-2 to TRBJ2-1; no clear D. V lost 5 bases, J lost 5 bases, and 16 bases lay in between. Germline V gene data show CDR1 as SGHAT and CDR2 as FQNNGV. This CDR3 is 15 amino acids long. The CDR3 loop reads CASSQTRAANNEQFF. CDR3 coding DNA: TGTGCCAGCAGCCAAACTCGTGCCGCCAACAATGAGCAGTTCTTC.

This clone was recorded only once. The gene calls are TRBV6-5 and TRBJ2-1, with 9 bases lining up with TRBD1. The CDR3 has 15 residues. Germline CDR1 reads MNHEY; CDR2 reads SVGAGI. V gave up 2 bases and J gave up 2 bases; unmatched junction bases: 1. The CDR3 loop reads CASSYRDRAYNEQFF. Here the CDR3 DNA reads TGTGCCAGCAGTTACCGGGACAGGGCCTACAATGAGCAGTTCTTC.

The chain combines TRBV30 with TRBJ2-5; the D gene is possibly TRBD2 (6 bases). Germline-derived CDR1 and CDR2 are GTSNPN and SVGIG (reference sequence). CDR3 length: 13 amino acids. Trimming took 2 bases from V and 5 from J, leaving 12 bases between them. The CDR3 region has the DNA TGTGCCTGGAGTCCCGCCCGGGGGGAGACCCAGTACTTC. Encoded protein: CAWSPARGETQYF.

This clone has a handful of counts. V gene TRBV19 combines with J gene TRBJ1-2; D unresolved. CDR1 LNHDA and CDR2 SQIVND come from the germline V gene (reference sequence). Trimming took 3 bases from V and 4 from J, leaving 9 bases between them. The CDR3 extends over 13 amino acids. The CDR3 DNA reads as TGTGCCAGTAGTATCGGACTGTCCTATGGCTACACCTTC. The encoded protein is CASSIGLSYGYTF.

This clone was detected only a few times. The chain joins TRBV24-1 to TRBJ1-2; D is undetermined. This CDR3 contains 13 residues. Germline loops: CDR1 KGHDR, CDR2 SFDVKD. Trimming left V 6 bases short and J 5 bases short, with 12 bases between. In DNA, the CDR3 is TGTGCCACCAGTAGTCGAGTCGCGTATGGCTACACCTTC. Translated, it gives CATSSRVAYGYTF.

This chain links TRBV4-1 with TRBJ2-7; 7 bases are shared with TRBD1. The CDR3 totals 16 residues. With V trimmed by 4 bases and J by 5 bases, 14 bases remained unmatched. CDR1 and CDR2 (germline): MGHRA, YSYEKL. CDR3 sequence reads: CASSPNERRQGDEQYF. CDR3 sequence (DNA): TGCGCCAGCAGCCCTAACGAACGCCGGCAGGGGGACGAGCAGTACTTC.

This sequence joins TRBV7-6 and TRBJ2-1; 10 bases map to TRBD2. The V gene end was trimmed by 0 bases and the J gene end by 10 bases; junction bases not matched to a gene: 9. CDR3 length equals 16 residues. CDR1 SGHVS and CDR2 FNYEAQ come from the germline V gene. The CDR3 DNA is TGTGCCAGCAGCTTAGCGAGGGTAGCGGGGGGCCAAGAGCAGTTCTTC. Translation: CASSLARVAGGQEQFF.

This chain uses TRBV5-5 with TRBJ1-1, with TRBD1 as a possible D gene (5 bases). Germline V gene data show CDR1 as SGHKS and CDR2 as YYEKEE (reference sequence). The CDR3 sequence is 13 residues long. The V end lost 6 bases, the J end lost 0 bases, and 9 bases lay between the germline ends. The CDR3 loop reads CASTLGVNTEAFF. CDR3 sequence (DNA): TGTGCCAGCACCTTAGGGGTGAACACTGAAGCTTTCTTT.

This chain joins TRBV5-1 and TRBJ2-7; the D gene is possibly TRBD1 (6 bases). V dropped 0 bases and J dropped 5 bases, with 9 bases sitting between them. This CDR3 is 13 amino acids long. Germline V CDR1 and CDR2: SGHRS, YFSETQ. The CDR3 reads CASSLGQADEQYF. CDR3 sequence (DNA): TGCGCCAGCAGCTTGGGACAGGCCGACGAGCAGTACTTC.

The CDR3 reads CASSLGSSGSGANVLTF. CDR3 in DNA: TGTGCCAGCAGCTTAGGGTCTTCAGGCTCTGGGGCCAACGTCCTGACTTTC. The genes are TRBV11-2 and TRBJ2-6, with D unclear. This CDR3 has 17 amino acids. Germline lookup yields CDR1 SGHAT and CDR2 FQNNGV. The V end was cut by 1 base, the J end by 0 bases, with 10 bases between.

V usage is TRBV19 and J usage is TRBJ1-1; possibly TRBD1 for D (6 bases). The length of the CDR3 is 14 residues. The V and J ends lost 5 bases and 3 bases respectively, with 13 bases between them. CDR1 and CDR2 from the germline V gene are LNHDA and SQIVND (reference sequence). Written as DNA, the CDR3 is TGTGCCAGTAGTCCACAACAGGGTGACACTGAAGCTTTCTTT. It specifies CASSPQQGDTEAFF.

The CDR3 protein is CASSSLGGGYNEQFF. The DNA of the CDR3 is TGCGCCAGCAGCTCTCTGGGGGGGGGCTACAATGAGCAGTTCTTC. The chain links TRBV4-1 to TRBJ2-1; TRBD2 matches 7 bases. CDR1 is MGHRA and CDR2 is YSYEKL in the germline V gene. V lost 5 bases, J lost 3 bases, and 7 bases stayed unmatched. The CDR3 runs to 15 residues.

This chain links TRBV13 with TRBJ2-7; a possible D gene is TRBD2 (5 bases). Germline V gene lookup returns CDR1 PRHDT and CDR2 FYEKMQ (reference sequence). V lost 7 bases and J 9 bases, leaving 16 bases between the germline ends. CDR3 size: 12 residues. The CDR3 nucleotides read TGTGCCAGCAAGAGCGTGGGGAGTGGGCAGTACTTC. This encodes CASKSVGSGQYF. The variable domain in full, with the rest retrieved from reference TRBV13 and TRBJ2-7, is AAGVIQSPRHLIKEKRETATLKCYPIPRHDTVYWYQQGPGQDPQFLISFYEKMQSDKGSIPDRFSAQQFSDYHSELNMSSLELGDSALYFCASKSVGSGQYFGPGTRLTVT.

V is TRBV3-1 (or the pseudogene TRBV3-2) and J is TRBJ1-2, with unresolved D. There are 14 residues in the CDR3. The germline V and J ends were trimmed by 4 bases and 4 bases, with 13 bases remaining between them. From germline, CDR1 is LGHDT and CDR2 YNNKEL (reference sequence). CDR3 nucleotide sequence: TGTGCCAGCAGCCGAGAGACACAAATCTATGGCTACACCTTC. This encodes CASSRETQIYGYTF.

V gene TRBV28 combines with J gene TRBJ2-7; maybe TRBD2 (5 bases). The CDR3 consists of 14 residues. Germline lookup yields CDR1 MDHEN and CDR2 SYDVKM. Trimming stripped 6 bases from V and 5 bases from J, with 17 bases between. The CDR3 region is CASRPDSKLDEQYF. The CDR3 nucleotides read TGTGCCAGCAGACCGGACTCCAAATTAGACGAGCAGTACTTC.

The chain has TRBV4-3 and TRBJ2-3; D remains unclear. Per germline, CDR1 LGHNA and CDR2 YSLEER. The V end was cut by 3 bases, the J end by 3 bases, with 13 bases between. The CDR3 extends over 15 amino acids. CDR3 in DNA: TGCGCCAGCAGCCATTCGGCAGGCCGAACAGATACGCAGTATTTT. This sequence encodes CASSHSAGRTDTQYF.

This chain links TRBV4-2 with TRBJ2-3, with no clear D. Trimming shortened V by 0 bases and J by 7 bases, and 11 bases separated the two germline ends. The CDR3 extends over 14 amino acids. Germline V CDR1 and CDR2: LGHNA, YNFKEQ. CDR3 sequence (DNA): TGTGCCAGCAGCCAAGATTTGGCCTCTTATACGCAGTATTTT. Encoded protein: CASSQDLASYTQYF.

V is TRBV5-6 and J is TRBJ1-1; 8 bases agree with TRBD1. CDR3 length: 17 amino acids. The germline CDR1 and CDR2 sequences are SGHDT and YYEEEE. The J segment lost 7 bases and the V segment lost 3 bases, leaving 17 bases of the junction unmatched. This CDR3 is CASSSAPSRGRYNEAFF. DNA of the CDR3: TGTGCCAGCAGCTCCGCACCCAGCAGGGGGCGCTATAATGAAGCTTTCTTT.

The chain combines TRBV4-3 with TRBJ2-3; D remains ambiguous. CDR3 length: 13 residues. V was clipped by 0 bases and J by 6 bases, with 7 bases between them. Germline values: CDR1 LGHNA, CDR2 YSLEER. CDR3 sequence reads: CASSQEYGDTQYF. The CDR3 nucleotides are TGCGCCAGCAGCCAAGAGTACGGGGATACGCAGTATTTT.

This clone has just one count. V is TRBV5-8 and J is TRBJ2-5, with TRBD2 identical over 9 bases. CDR1 is SGHTS and CDR2 is YDEGEE in the germline V gene. CDR3 length equals 16 residues. The V segment lost 4 bases and the J segment 5 bases; nucleotides outside the gene matches: 12. The chain's CDR3 is CASSSHRRGGSETQYF. The DNA for the CDR3 is TGTGCCAGCAGCAGTCACCGGCGGGGGGGTTCGGAGACCCAGTACTTC.

The V call is TRBV14, the J call TRBJ1-1; the D gene is possibly TRBD1 (5 bases). The CDR3 covers 13 residues. Deletions cut 0 bases from V and 7 bases from J, with 9 bases between. Germline CDR1 is SGHDN and CDR2 is FVKESK. In nucleotides, the CDR3 is TGTGCCAGCAGCCAAGATGGGCAGGGTGAAGCTTTCTTT. It codes for CASSQDGQGEAFF. Variable domain in full (rest from reference TRBV14 and TRBJ1-1): EAGVTQFPSHSVIEKGQTVTLRCDPISGHDNLYWYRRVMGKEIKFLLHFVKESKQDESGMPNNRFLAERTGGTYSTLKVQPAELEDSGVYFCASSQDGQGEAFFGQGTRLTVV.

The chain employs TRBV29-1 and TRBJ2-1, with D tentatively TRBD1 (5 bases). Germline V gives CDR1 SQVTM, CDR2 ANQGSEA. Deletions cut 2 bases from V and 8 bases from J, with 10 bases between. CDR3 length: 12 residues. The CDR3 sequence: CSVENQGDEQFF. The CDR3 DNA follows: TGCAGCGTTGAAAATCAGGGTGATGAGCAGTTCTTC.

The gene calls are TRBV7-9 and TRBJ2-7, with 8 bases identical to TRBD1. The ends lost 5 bases at V and 3 bases at J; junction bases unmatched: 6. The CDR3 length is 14 residues. Per the germline V gene, CDR1 is SEHNR and CDR2 is FQNEAQ (reference sequence). The CDR3: CASSTPGTGYEQYF. CDR3 coding DNA: TGTGCCAGCAGCACCCCAGGGACAGGCTACGAGCAGTACTTC.

CDR3 amino acids: CASSPRGAEEEKLFF. The CDR3 DNA is TGTGCCAGCAGCCCCCGCGGGGCGGAGGAGGAAAAACTGTTTTTT. This chain joins TRBV5-4 and TRBJ1-4; possibly TRBD1 for D (5 bases). Germline V CDR1 and CDR2: SGHNT, YYREEE (reference sequence). The CDR3 is 15 residues long. With 4 bases removed from V and 8 bases from J, the gap between germline ends came to 18 bases.